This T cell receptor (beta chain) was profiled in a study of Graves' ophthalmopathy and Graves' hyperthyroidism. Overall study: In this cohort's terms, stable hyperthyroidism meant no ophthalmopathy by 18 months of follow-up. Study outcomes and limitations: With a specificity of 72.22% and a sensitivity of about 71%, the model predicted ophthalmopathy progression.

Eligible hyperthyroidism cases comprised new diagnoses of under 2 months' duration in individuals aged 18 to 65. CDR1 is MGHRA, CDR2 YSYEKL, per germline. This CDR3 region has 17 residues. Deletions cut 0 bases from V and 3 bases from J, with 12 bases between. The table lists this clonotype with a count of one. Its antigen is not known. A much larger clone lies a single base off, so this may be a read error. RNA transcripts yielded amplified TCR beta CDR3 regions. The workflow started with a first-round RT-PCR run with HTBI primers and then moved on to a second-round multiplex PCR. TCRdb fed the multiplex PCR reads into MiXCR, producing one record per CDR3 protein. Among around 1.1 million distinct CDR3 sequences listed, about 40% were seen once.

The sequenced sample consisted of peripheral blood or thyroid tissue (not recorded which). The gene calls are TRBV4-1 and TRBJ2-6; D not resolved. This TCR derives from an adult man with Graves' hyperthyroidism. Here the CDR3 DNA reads TGCGCCAGCAGCCAAGATCGGCTGGTCAATGGGGCCAACGTCCTGACTTTC. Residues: CASSQDRLVNGANVLTF.